The 8 T cell receptor beta chains listed next were all sequenced from one sample in a study of blood T cells in healthy people across ages. A J-beta primer mix and a sample-barcoded 5' primer were used in a second PCR of roughly 7 to 12 cycles. Via MiXCR, TCRdb re-called the 5' RACE reads, giving one row per CDR3 protein. Of approximately 810,000 distinct CDR3 sequences listed, about 28% are singletons. The sequencing input was blood. The origin of the receptors is a woman at least 80 years old in good health.

The table lists this clonotype with many counts. V and J are TRBV20-1 and TRBJ2-3, with TRBD2 matching over 16 bases. The germline CDR1 and CDR2 sequences are DFQATT and SNEGSKA (reference sequence). After removal of 3 bases from V and 3 bases from J, the junction contained 3 bases not matched to a gene. The length of the CDR3 is 16 residues. Written as DNA, the CDR3 is TGCAGTGCTAGGTTGGGACTAGCGGGGGGGACAGATACGCAGTATTTT. Translating gives CSARLGLAGGTDTQYF.

There are many counts of this clonotype. The chain recombines TRBV27 with TRBJ1-5; D uncertain. There are 12 residues in the CDR3. Trimming removed 4 bases from V and 3 bases from J, with 4 bases in between. The V gene's germline CDR1 is MNHEY and CDR2 SMNVEV (reference sequence). The CDR3 reads CASSSYNQPQHF. Here the CDR3 DNA reads TGTGCCAGCAGTTCGTACAATCAGCCCCAGCATTTT.

Many counts were recorded for this clonotype. This chain links TRBV4-3 with TRBJ2-1; TRBD2 might be the D (6 bases). The germline V gene encodes CDR1 LGHNA and CDR2 YSLEER. V was cut by 0 bases and J by 4 bases, with 10 bases left in between. The CDR3 runs to 15 residues. CDR3 bases: TGCGCCAGCAGCCAAGATAGGACTAAATACAATGAGCAGTTCTTC. Translated, it gives CASSQDRTKYNEQFF.

This clonotype came up once. The V call is TRBV6-7, the J call TRBJ1-1; perhaps TRBD1 as D (6 bases). TRBV6-7 counts as an open reading frame of uncertain function. Trimming took off 6 bases at V and 2 bases at J, with 16 bases between the two ends. The CDR3 sequence is 15 residues long. The CDR3 nucleotides are TGTGCCAGCAGGGAGTCGGGACACCCTAACACTGAAGCTTTCTTT. Amino acids: CASRESGHPNTEAFF.

This clonotype was picked up a small number of times. The chain has TRBV7-8 and TRBJ1-4; possible D gene TRBD1, 5 bases. V was cut by 5 bases and J by 8 bases, with 24 bases left in between. The CDR3 totals 17 residues. Germline V gene lookup returns CDR1 SGHVS and CDR2 FQNEAQ. The CDR3 sequence: CASSLTREGTGREKLFF. The CDR3 coding sequence is TGTGCCAGCAGCCTAACTCGAGAGGGGACCGGTAGGGAAAAACTGTTTTTT.

Ten or more counts support this clonotype. The rearrangement uses TRBV10-3 and TRBJ2-7; 7 nucleotides line up with TRBD2. The CDR3 sequence is 12 residues long. V was pared by 8 bases and J by 5 bases, with 6 bases of the junction left unmatched. The germline V gene has CDR1 ENHRY and CDR2 SYGVKD. The DNA for the CDR3 is TGTGCCATCCGTGGAACTAGCGACGAGCAGTACTTC. Its protein product is CAIRGTSDEQYF.

This clonotype was observed at least ten times. This chain links TRBV20-1 with TRBJ2-7; 11 bases are shared with TRBD2. The CDR3 extends over 17 amino acids. Losses at the gene ends were 6 bases for V and 0 bases for J; bases not matched to a gene: 13. Looked up from germline, CDR1 is DFQATT and CDR2 is SNEGSKA (reference sequence). This CDR3 is CSAPAASGGIYSYEQYF. The CDR3 DNA reads TGCAGTGCGCCAGCGGCTAGCGGGGGGATTTACTCCTACGAGCAGTACTTC.

The chain joins TRBV7-2 to TRBJ1-2; 7 bases line up with TRBD1. Germline-derived CDR1 and CDR2 are SGHTA and FQGNSA. The CDR3 has 16 residues. The V gene end was trimmed by 0 bases and the J gene end by 5 bases; junction bases not matched to a gene: 9. The CDR3 is CASSLAGTDTRYGYTF. In nucleotides, the CDR3 is TGTGCCAGCAGCTTAGCCGGGACAGATACTCGGTATGGCTACACCTTC.